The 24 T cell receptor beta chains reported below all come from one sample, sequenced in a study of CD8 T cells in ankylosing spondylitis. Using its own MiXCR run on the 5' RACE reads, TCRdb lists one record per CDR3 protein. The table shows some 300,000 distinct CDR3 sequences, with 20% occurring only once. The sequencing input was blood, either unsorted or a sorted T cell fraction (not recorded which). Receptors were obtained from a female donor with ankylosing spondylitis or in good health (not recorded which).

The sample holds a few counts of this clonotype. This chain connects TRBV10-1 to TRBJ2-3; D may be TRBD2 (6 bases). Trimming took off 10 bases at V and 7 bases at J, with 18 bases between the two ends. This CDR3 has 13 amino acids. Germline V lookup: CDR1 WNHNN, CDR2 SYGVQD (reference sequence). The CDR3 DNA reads TGCGCCACCTCGGGTAGCGGAGGCAATACGCAGTATTTT. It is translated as CATSGSGGNTQYF.

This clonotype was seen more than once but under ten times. CDR3 in DNA: TGTGCCAGTAGTGCGGCGGGGAACTATGGCTACACCTTC. Amino acid sequence: CASSAAGNYGYTF. The chain has TRBV19 and TRBJ1-2; unclear D gene. Trimming took off 5 bases at V and 2 bases at J, with 9 bases between the two ends. There are 13 residues in the CDR3. CDR1 and CDR2 (germline): LNHDA, SQIVND (reference sequence).

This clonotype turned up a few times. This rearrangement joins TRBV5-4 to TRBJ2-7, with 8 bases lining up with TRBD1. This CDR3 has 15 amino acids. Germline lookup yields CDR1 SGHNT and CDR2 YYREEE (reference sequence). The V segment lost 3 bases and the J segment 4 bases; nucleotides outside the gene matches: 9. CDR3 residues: CASSWETGDTYEQYF. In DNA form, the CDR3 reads TGTGCCAGCAGCTGGGAGACAGGGGATACATACGAGCAGTACTTC. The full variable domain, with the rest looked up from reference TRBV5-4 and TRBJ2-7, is ETGVTQSPTHLIKTRGQQVTLRCSSQSGHNTVSWYQQALGQGPQFIFQYYREEENGRGNFPPRFSGLQFPNYSSELNVNALELDDSALYLCASSWETGDTYEQYFGPGTRLTVT.

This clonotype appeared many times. In DNA, the CDR3 is TGTGCCAGCAGCTCTCCCCGCCCTAGCACAGATACGCAGTATTTT. This translates into CASSSPRPSTDTQYF. The rearrangement joins TRBV11-2 to TRBJ2-3, with no clear D. Germline V gene sequence: CDR1 SGHAT, CDR2 FQNNGV. The CDR3 is 15 residues long. The V and J ends lost 4 bases and 0 bases respectively, with 11 bases between them.

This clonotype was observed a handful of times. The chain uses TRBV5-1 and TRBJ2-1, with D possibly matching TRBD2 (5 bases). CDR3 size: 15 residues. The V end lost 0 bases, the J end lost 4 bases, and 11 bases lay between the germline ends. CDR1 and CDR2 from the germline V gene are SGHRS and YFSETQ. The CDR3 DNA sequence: TGCGCCAGCAGCTTGGGGGGAGCGGAGTACAATGAGCAGTTCTTC. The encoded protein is CASSLGGAEYNEQFF.

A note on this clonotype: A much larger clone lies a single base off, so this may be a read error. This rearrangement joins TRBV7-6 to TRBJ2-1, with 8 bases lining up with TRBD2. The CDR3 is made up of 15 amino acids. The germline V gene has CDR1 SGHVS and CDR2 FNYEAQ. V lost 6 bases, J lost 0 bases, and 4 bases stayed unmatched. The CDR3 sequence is CASSKSGSSYNEQFF. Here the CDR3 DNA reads TGTGCCAGCAGTAAGAGCGGGAGCTCCTACAATGAGCAGTTCTTC. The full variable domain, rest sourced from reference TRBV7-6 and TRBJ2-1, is GAGVSQSPRYKVTKRGQDVALRCDPISGHVSLYWYRQALGQGPEFLTYFNYEAQQDKSGLPNDRFSAERPEGSISTLTIQRTEQRDSAMYRCASSKSGSSYNEQFFGPGTRLTVL.

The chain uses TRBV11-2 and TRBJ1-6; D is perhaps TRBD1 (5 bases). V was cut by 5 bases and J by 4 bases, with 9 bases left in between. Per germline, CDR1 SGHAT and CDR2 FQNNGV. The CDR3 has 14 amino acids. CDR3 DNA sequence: TGTGCCAGCAGCCCAGGGCAGTATAATTCACCCCTCCACTTT. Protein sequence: CASSPGQYNSPLHF.

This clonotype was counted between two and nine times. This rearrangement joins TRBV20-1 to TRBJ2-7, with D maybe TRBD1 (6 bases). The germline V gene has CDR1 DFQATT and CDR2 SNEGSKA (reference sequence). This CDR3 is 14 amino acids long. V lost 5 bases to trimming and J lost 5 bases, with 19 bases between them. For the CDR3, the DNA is TGCAGTGCTGGACAGCGGCCCCGGGGCCACGAGCAGTACTTC. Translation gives CSAGQRPRGHEQYF.

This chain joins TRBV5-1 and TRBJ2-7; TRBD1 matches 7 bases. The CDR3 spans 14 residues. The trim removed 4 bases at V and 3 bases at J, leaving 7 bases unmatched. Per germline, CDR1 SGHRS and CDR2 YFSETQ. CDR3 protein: CASSKGQTIYEQYF. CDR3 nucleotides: TGCGCCAGCAGCAAGGGACAGACTATCTACGAGCAGTACTTC.

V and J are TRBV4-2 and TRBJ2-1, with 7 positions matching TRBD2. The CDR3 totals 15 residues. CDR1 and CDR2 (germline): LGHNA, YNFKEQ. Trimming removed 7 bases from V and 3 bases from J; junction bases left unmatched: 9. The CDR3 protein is CASTTTSGDYNEQFF. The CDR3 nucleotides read TGTGCCAGCACCACCACGAGCGGGGACTACAATGAGCAGTTCTTC.

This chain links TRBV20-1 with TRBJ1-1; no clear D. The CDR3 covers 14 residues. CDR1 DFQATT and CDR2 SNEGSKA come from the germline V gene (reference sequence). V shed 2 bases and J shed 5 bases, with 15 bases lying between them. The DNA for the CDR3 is TGCAGTGCTAGAAGGCCCGGCAGACGAACTGAAGCTTTCTTT. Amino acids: CSARRPGRRTEAFF.

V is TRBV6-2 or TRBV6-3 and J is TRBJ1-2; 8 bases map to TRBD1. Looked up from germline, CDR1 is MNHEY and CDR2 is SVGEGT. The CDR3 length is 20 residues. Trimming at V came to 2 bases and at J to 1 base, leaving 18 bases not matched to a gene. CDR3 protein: CASSYHGTGGIKWGNYGYTF. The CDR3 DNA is TGTGCCAGCAGTTACCACGGGACAGGTGGAATAAAGTGGGGTAACTATGGCTACACCTTC.

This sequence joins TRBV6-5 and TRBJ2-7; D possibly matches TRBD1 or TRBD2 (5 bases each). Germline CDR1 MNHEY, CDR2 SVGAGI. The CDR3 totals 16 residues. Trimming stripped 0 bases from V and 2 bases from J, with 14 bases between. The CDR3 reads CASSYSSRDLTYEQYF. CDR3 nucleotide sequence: TGTGCCAGCAGTTACTCGAGCAGGGACCTTACCTACGAGCAGTACTTC.

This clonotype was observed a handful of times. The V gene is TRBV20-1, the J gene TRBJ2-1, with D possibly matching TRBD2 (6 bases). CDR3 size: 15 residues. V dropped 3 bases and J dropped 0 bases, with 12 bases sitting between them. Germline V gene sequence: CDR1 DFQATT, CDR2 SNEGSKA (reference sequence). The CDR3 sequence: CSASKRASSYNEQFF. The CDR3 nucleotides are TGCAGTGCTAGTAAGCGGGCAAGCTCCTACAATGAGCAGTTCTTC.

The CDR3 is CASSWRPTGLAGGPETQYF. CDR3 coding DNA: TGCGCCAGCAGCTGGCGCCCAACGGGGTTAGCGGGAGGGCCAGAGACCCAGTACTTC. V gene TRBV5-1 combines with J gene TRBJ2-5; 11 bases fit TRBD2. Germline V gene lookup returns CDR1 SGHRS and CDR2 YFSETQ. J lost 4 bases, V lost 3 bases, and 17 bases had no gene match. This CDR3 is 19 amino acids long.

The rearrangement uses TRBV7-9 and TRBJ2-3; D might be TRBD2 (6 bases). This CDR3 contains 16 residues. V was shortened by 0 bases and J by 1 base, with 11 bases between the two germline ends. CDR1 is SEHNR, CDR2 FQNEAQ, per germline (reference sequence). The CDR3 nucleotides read TGTGCCAGCAGCTTAGCGCGTGGCGGGGGCACAGATACGCAGTATTTT. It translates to CASSLARGGGTDTQYF.

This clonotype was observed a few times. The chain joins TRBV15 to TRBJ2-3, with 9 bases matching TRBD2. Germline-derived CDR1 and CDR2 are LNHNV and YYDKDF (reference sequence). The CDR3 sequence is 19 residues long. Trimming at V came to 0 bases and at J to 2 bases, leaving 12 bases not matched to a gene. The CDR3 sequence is CATSRDRAGGWLNTDTQYF. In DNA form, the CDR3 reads TGTGCCACCAGCAGAGATCGAGCGGGAGGCTGGTTAAACACAGATACGCAGTATTTT.

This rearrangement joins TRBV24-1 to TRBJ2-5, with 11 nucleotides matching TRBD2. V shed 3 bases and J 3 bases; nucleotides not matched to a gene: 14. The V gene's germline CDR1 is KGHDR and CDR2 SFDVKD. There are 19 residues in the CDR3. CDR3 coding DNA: TGTGCCACCAGTGATCCTTCCCACCGACTAGCGGGAAGGGAAGAGACCCAGTACTTC. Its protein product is CATSDPSHRLAGREETQYF.

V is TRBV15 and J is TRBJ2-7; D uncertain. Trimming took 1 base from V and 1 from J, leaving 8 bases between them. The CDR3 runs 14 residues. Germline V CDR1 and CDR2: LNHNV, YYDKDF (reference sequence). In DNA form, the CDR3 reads TGTGCCACCAGCAGAGCTTCTTTTTCCTACGAGCAGTACTTC. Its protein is CATSRASFSYEQYF.

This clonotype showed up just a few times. The CDR3 region is CASSLTFSGYQETQYF. As DNA, the CDR3 is TGTGCCAGCAGCTTAACATTTAGCGGTTACCAAGAGACCCAGTACTTC. This rearrangement joins TRBV7-9 to TRBJ2-5, with D possibly TRBD2 on 6 matching bases. This CDR3 spans 16 amino acids. The V gene lost 2 bases and the J gene lost 0 bases, with 13 bases spanning the gap. Germline-derived CDR1 and CDR2 are SEHNR and FQNEAQ (reference sequence).

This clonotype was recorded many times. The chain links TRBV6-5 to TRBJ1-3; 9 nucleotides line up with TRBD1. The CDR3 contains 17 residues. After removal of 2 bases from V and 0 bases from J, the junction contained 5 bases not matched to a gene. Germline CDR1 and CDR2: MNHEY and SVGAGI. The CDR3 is CASSYVGQGFSGNTIYF. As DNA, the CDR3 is TGTGCCAGCAGTTACGTCGGACAGGGGTTCTCTGGAAACACCATATATTTT.

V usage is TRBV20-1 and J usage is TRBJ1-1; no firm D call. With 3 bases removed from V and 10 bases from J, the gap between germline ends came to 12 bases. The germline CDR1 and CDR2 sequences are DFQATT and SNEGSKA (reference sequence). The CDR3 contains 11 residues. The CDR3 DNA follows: TGCAGTGCTAGCCGGGGAAGTGGAGCTTTCTTT. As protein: CSASRGSGAFF.

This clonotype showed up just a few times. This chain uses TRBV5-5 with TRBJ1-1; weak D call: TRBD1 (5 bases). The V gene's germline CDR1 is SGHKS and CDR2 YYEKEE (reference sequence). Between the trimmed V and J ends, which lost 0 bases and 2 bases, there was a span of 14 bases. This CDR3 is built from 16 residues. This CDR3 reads CASSLEGTQPNTEAFF. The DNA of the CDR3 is TGTGCCAGCAGCTTGGAGGGGACGCAGCCTAACACTGAAGCTTTCTTT.

The CDR3 region has the DNA TGTGCCACCAGCAGAGATTCTGGCAGTAACACTGAAGCTTTCTTT. It specifies CATSRDSGSNTEAFF. The chain is built from TRBV15 and TRBJ1-1, with unresolved D. There are 15 residues in the CDR3. The germline V gene has CDR1 LNHNV and CDR2 YYDKDF (reference sequence). Between the trimmed V and J ends, which lost 0 bases and 2 bases, there was a span of 10 bases.